This T cell receptor beta chain originates from a study of beta chain features in type 1 diabetes. Study-wide results and limits: Researchers report that Type 1 diabetes patients had moderately but significantly shorter TCRB CDR3s across all four CD4+ subsets.

The J segment lost 9 bases and the V segment lost 4 bases, leaving 10 bases of the junction unmatched. Germline values: CDR1 SGHDT, CDR2 YYEEEE. The length of the CDR3 is 15 residues. Note on this clone: As yet, its antigen is unknown.

The entirety of the isolated RNA underwent reverse transcription, so expressed TCRB transcripts were sequenced. Here immunoSEQ multiplex PCR was the method, and the copy in TCRdb shows in-frame clones only, minus some. The data hold hundreds of thousands of clones, with roughly 13% observed a single time. Sequencing was carried out using naive CD4+ T cells from blood. The sequence was obtained from a man younger than 35 with type 1 diabetes. The chain uses TRBV5-6 and TRBJ1-1; TRBD1 matches 12 bases. In DNA, the CDR3 is TGTGCCAGCAGCCCCCCCGGGACAGGGGGCGGGAAAGCTTTCTTT. It encodes CASSPPGTGGGKAFF.